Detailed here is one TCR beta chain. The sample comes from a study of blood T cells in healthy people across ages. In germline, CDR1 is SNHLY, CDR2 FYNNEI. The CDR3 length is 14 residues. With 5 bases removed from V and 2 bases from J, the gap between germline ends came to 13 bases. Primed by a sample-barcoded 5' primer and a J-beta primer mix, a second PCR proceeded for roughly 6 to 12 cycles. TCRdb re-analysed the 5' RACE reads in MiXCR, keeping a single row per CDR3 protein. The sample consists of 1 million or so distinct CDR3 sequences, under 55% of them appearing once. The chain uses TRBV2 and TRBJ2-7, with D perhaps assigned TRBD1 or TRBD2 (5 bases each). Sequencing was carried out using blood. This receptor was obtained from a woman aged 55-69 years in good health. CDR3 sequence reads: CASSSGPPAYEQYF. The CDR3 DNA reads TGTGCCAGCAGTTCGGGACCTCCCGCCTACGAGCAGTACTTC.